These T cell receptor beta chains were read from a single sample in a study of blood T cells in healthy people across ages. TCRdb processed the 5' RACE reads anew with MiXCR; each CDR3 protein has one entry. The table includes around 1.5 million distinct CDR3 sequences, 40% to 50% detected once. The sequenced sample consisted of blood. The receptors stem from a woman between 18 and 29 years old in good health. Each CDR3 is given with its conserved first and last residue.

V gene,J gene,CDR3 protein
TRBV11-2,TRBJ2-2,CASSRQASYTGELFF
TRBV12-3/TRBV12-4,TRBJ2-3,CASSRRQGTSTDTQYF
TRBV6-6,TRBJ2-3,CASESKGRITDTQYF
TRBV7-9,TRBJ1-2,CASSLAGSRDRAGYTF
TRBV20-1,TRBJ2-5,CSARDNGLAGGYETQYF
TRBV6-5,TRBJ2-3,CASSYSRIAGRRTDTQYF
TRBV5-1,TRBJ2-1,CASSLVVGERGFPYNEQFF
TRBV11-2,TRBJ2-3,CASSLIGTQYF
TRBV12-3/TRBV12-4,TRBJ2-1,CASSLALTGGTYNEQFF
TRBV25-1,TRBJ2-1,CASSEYLRGGYNEQFF
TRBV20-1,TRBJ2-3,CSARELNTQYF
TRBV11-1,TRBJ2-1,CASSLTDPYNEQFF
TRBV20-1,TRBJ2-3,CSASRGAASTDTQYF
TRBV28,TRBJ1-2,CASTQGAISGYTF
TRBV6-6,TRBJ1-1,CASSYSGIRTEAFF
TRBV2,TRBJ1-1,CASRPYGNTEAFF
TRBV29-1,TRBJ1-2,CGAGGGYRKSGYTF
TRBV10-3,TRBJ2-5,CAHNEGVAETQYF
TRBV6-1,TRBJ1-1,CASSEYSNTEAFF
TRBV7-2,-,CASSLDLAGWSYEQYF
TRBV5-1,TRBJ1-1,CASSESTVNTEAFF